This passage covers 31 T cell receptor beta chains from one sample sequenced in a study of blood T cell repertoires in COVID-19. Clones were read by immunoSEQ multiplex PCR, and TCRdb kept only the in-frame ones, dropping some. The sample yields about 80,000 clones, about 78% seen once. Sequenced material: peripheral blood. Receptors were obtained from a man aged 55 to 70 with COVID-19, enrolled during active disease.

This clone was detected ten times or more. The gene calls are TRBV7-6 and TRBJ2-5; 7 bases are shared with TRBD2. The CDR3 is made up of 15 amino acids. Trimming at V came to 0 bases and at J to 0 bases, leaving 1 base not matched to a gene. The germline V gene has CDR1 SGHVS and CDR2 FNYEAQ. CDR3 region: CASSLASGYQETQYF. DNA of the CDR3: TGTGCCAGCAGCTTAGCTAGCGGGTACCAAGAGACCCAGTACTTC.

The CDR3 sequence: CASRDTNTEAFF. As DNA, the CDR3 is TGTGCCAGCAGGGACACGAACACTGAAGCTTTCTTT. The chain couples TRBV2 to TRBJ1-1; perhaps TRBD1 as D (5 bases). V lost 6 bases to trimming and J lost 1 base, with 6 bases between them. Looked up from germline, CDR1 is SNHLY and CDR2 is FYNNEI. The length of the CDR3 is 12 residues.

This chain links TRBV19 with TRBJ2-3; the D is unclear. Germline V CDR1 and CDR2: LNHDA, SQIVND (reference sequence). The V gene lost 5 bases and the J gene lost 4 bases, with 13 bases spanning the gap. The CDR3 runs 14 residues. CDR3: CASSPRLNSDTQYF. The DNA for the CDR3 is TGTGCCAGTAGTCCACGACTGAATTCAGATACGCAGTATTTT.

The V call is TRBV3-1 (or the pseudogene TRBV3-2), the J call TRBJ1-1; D ambiguous. The CDR3 runs 15 residues. Germline V gives CDR1 LGHDT, CDR2 YNNKEL (reference sequence). V lost 2 bases to trimming and J lost 1 base, with 11 bases between them. CDR3 in amino acids: CASSQKVAGNTEAFF. In DNA, the CDR3 is TGTGCCAGCAGCCAAAAGGTGGCAGGGAACACTGAAGCTTTCTTT.

The chain uses TRBV11-2 and TRBJ2-1; 12 positions agree with TRBD2. Germline assignment: CDR1 SGHAT and CDR2 FQNNGV. The CDR3 runs to 16 residues. The ends lost 4 bases at V and 5 bases at J; junction bases unmatched: 6. CDR3 sequence: CASSSLLAGGHNEQFF. The CDR3 DNA follows: TGTGCCAGCAGCTCCCTTCTAGCGGGAGGGCACAATGAGCAGTTCTTC.

The CDR3 nucleotides are TGTGCCAGCAGCCCAGGGGGGTACACTGAAGCTTTCTTT. Protein: CASSPGGYTEAFF. The chain joins TRBV12-3 or TRBV12-4 to TRBJ1-1, with 7 bases that match TRBD1. The length of the CDR3 is 13 residues. The V and J ends lost 6 bases and 3 bases, in that order; junction bases with no gene match: 4.

V and J are TRBV18 and TRBJ1-1, with 7 positions matching TRBD1. The germline V gene encodes CDR1 KGHSH and CDR2 LQKENI. The CDR3 runs 13 residues. The V gene end was trimmed by 6 bases and the J gene end by 8 bases; junction bases not matched to a gene: 9. The DNA of the CDR3 is TGTGCCAGCTCGGACAGGCAAAATTACGAAGCTTTCTTT. It specifies CASSDRQNYEAFF.

The chain links TRBV10-3 to TRBJ2-2, with 11 bases identical to TRBD2. V was pared by 5 bases and J by 1 base, with 3 bases of the junction left unmatched. Germline V lookup: CDR1 ENHRY, CDR2 SYGVKD. This CDR3 comprises 16 residues. The chain's CDR3 is CAISRLAGGNTGELFF. The DNA for the CDR3 is TGTGCCATCAGTCGTCTAGCGGGAGGGAACACCGGGGAGCTGTTTTTT.

V and J are TRBV18 and TRBJ2-4; a possible D gene is TRBD1 (6 bases). CDR3 length: 16 residues. V was pared by 3 bases and J by 2 bases, with 14 bases between. Germline V gene sequence: CDR1 KGHSH, CDR2 LQKENI. As DNA, the CDR3 is TGTGCCAGCTCACCGCCAGGGGTTGGGACCAAAAACATTCAGTACTTC. Encoded protein: CASSPPGVGTKNIQYF.

The chain carries TRBV12-3 or TRBV12-4 and TRBJ1-2; possible D gene TRBD1, 5 bases. V lost 6 bases to trimming and J lost 8 bases, with 16 bases between them. The CDR3 extends over 13 amino acids. The CDR3 loop reads CASRALGRAGYTF. The CDR3 coding sequence is TGTGCCAGCAGGGCCCTGGGCAGGGCGGGCTACACCTTC.

The chain carries TRBV19 and TRBJ2-7, with 11 bases identical to TRBD2. V lost 6 bases and J lost 3; bases outside the gene matches: 7. The germline gives CDR1 LNHDA, CDR2 SQIVND (reference sequence). The CDR3 has 15 residues. CDR3 region: CASRPTSGDLYEQYF. In DNA form, the CDR3 reads TGTGCCAGTAGACCGACTAGCGGGGACCTCTACGAGCAGTACTTC.

This chain connects TRBV5-1 to TRBJ2-3; 15 nucleotides align to TRBD2. Germline CDR1 reads SGHRS; CDR2 reads YFSETQ. Trimming at V came to 5 bases and at J to 0 bases, leaving 7 bases not matched to a gene. The CDR3 extends over 18 amino acids. The CDR3 region is CASSSGLAGGPSTDTQYF. The CDR3 DNA follows: TGCGCCAGCAGTTCCGGACTAGCGGGAGGGCCGAGCACAGATACGCAGTATTTT.

This clone showed up just once. The genes are TRBV24-1 and TRBJ1-2; D perhaps matches TRBD1 (6 bases). The CDR3 runs 13 residues. Trimming pared 2 bases from V and 6 bases from J, leaving 9 bases between. Germline loops: CDR1 KGHDR, CDR2 SFDVKD. The CDR3 DNA sequence: TGTGCCACCAGTGATTCACAGGGACATGGCTACACCTTC. Residues: CATSDSQGHGYTF.

The chain's CDR3 is CASSQSGGPLVYNEQFF. The CDR3 region has the DNA TGCGCCAGCAGTCAATCGGGGGGGCCCCTCGTTTACAATGAGCAGTTCTTC. The chain combines TRBV23-1 with TRBJ2-1, with TRBD2 as a possible D gene (7 bases). TRBV23-1 is an ORF for which the function is uncertain. V shed 0 bases and J shed 4 bases, with 16 bases lying between them. This CDR3 contains 17 residues.

The genes are TRBV5-4 and TRBJ2-3, with a possible D match to TRBD2 (5 bases). Trimming removed 7 bases from V and 2 bases from J, with 17 bases in between. This CDR3 has 15 residues. Germline values: CDR1 SGHNT, CDR2 YYREEE (reference sequence). The CDR3 DNA reads as TGTGCCAGCTCCCGGGCGGCGGGTTACACAGATACGCAGTATTTT. Translation: CASSRAAGYTDTQYF.

This clone was seen a handful of times. The chain has TRBV9 and TRBJ2-1, with TRBD2 matching over 9 bases. This CDR3 has 15 amino acids. Unmatched junction bases numbered 7, after V lost 4 bases and J lost 5 bases. Germline loops: CDR1 SGDLS, CDR2 YYNGEE. The CDR3: CASSPRAGGDNEQFF. As DNA, the CDR3 is TGTGCCAGCAGCCCGCGGGCGGGAGGGGACAATGAGCAGTTCTTC. Full variable domain (rest looked up from reference TRBV9 and TRBJ2-1): DSGVTQTPKHLITATGQRVTLRCSPRSGDLSVYWYQQSLDQGLQFLIQYYNGEERAKGNILERFSAQQFPDLHSELNLSSLELGDSALYFCASSPRAGGDNEQFFGPGTRLTVL.

V and J are TRBV2 and TRBJ1-5; 9 positions agree with TRBD1. CDR1 and CDR2 (germline): SNHLY, FYNNEI. V gave up 7 bases and J gave up 0 bases; unmatched junction bases: 4. This CDR3 is built from 15 residues. CDR3 nucleotide sequence: TGTGCCAGCACCGGGACAGGGTATAGCAATCAGCCCCAGCATTTT. It translates to CASTGTGYSNQPQHF.

This sequence joins TRBV2 and TRBJ2-3; TRBD2 aligns across 11 bases. The CDR3 covers 14 residues. Germline values: CDR1 SNHLY, CDR2 FYNNEI. The ends lost 6 bases at V and 7 bases at J; junction bases unmatched: 6. CDR3 sequence: CASSLSGGANTQYF. The CDR3 DNA is TGTGCCAGCAGCCTTAGCGGGGGGGCCAATACGCAGTATTTT.

J is TRBJ2-4 and V is TRBV18, with D possibly TRBD1 on 6 matching bases. V was shortened by 3 bases and J by 5 bases, with 20 bases between the two germline ends. Per germline, CDR1 KGHSH and CDR2 LQKENI. CDR3 size: 17 residues. This CDR3 reads CASSPTSGVLNQNIQYF. For the CDR3, the DNA is TGTGCCAGCTCACCGACCTCAGGGGTGCTCAACCAAAACATTCAGTACTTC.

The chain carries TRBV20-1 and TRBJ1-1; a possible D gene is TRBD1 (6 bases). This CDR3 is 11 amino acids long. CDR1 DFQATT and CDR2 SNEGSKA come from the germline V gene (reference sequence). Trimming took 5 bases from V and 11 from J, leaving 15 bases between them. The CDR3 DNA follows: TGCAGTGCTCCCCACAGGGAGGGCGCTTTCTTT. Translation gives CSAPHREGAFF.

This rearrangement joins TRBV5-1 to TRBJ2-5, with 13 bases fitting TRBD2. The germline CDR1 and CDR2 sequences are SGHRS and YFSETQ. The V and J ends lost 3 bases and 2 bases, in that order; junction bases with no gene match: 4. The CDR3 has 16 amino acids. CDR3 sequence (DNA): TGCGCCAGCAGCTCGGGACTAGCGGGGAGACAAGAGACCCAGTACTTC. Protein: CASSSGLAGRQETQYF.

The chain has TRBV25-1 and TRBJ2-1, with a tentative D call TRBD2 (6 bases). This CDR3 is 16 amino acids long. Germline assignment: CDR1 MGHDK and CDR2 SYGVNS. Between the trimmed V and J ends, which lost 4 bases and 7 bases, there was a span of 20 bases. The CDR3 coding sequence is TGTGCCAGCAGTGTCTACGGAGGGTTCGAGGGGAATGAGCAGTTCTTC. It translates to CASSVYGGFEGNEQFF. The full variable domain, its missing parts supplied by reference TRBV25-1 and TRBJ2-1, is EADIYQTPRYLVIGTGKKITLECSQTMGHDKMYWYQQDPGMELHLIHYSYGVNSTEKGDLSSESTVSRIRTEHFPLTLESARPSHTSQYLCASSVYGGFEGNEQFFGPGTRLTVL.

The genes are TRBV27 and TRBJ1-5; D is undetermined. This CDR3 is 16 amino acids long. V was shortened by 1 base and J by 0 bases, with 10 bases between the two germline ends. From germline, CDR1 is MNHEY and CDR2 SMNVEV (reference sequence). CDR3 sequence (DNA): TGTGCCAGCAGTTTATTTGGGGAGAATAGCAATCAGCCCCAGCATTTT. Translating it yields CASSLFGENSNQPQHF.

The V and J genes are TRBV6-5 and TRBJ1-2; 7 bases are shared with TRBD1. The CDR3 totals 15 residues. The germline V gene has CDR1 MNHEY and CDR2 SVGAGI. V trimming: 7 bases; J trimming: 6 bases; junction bases outside the gene matches: 14. The CDR3 region has the DNA TGTGCCAGCATTGTCCTCAACAGGGGAATCGATGGCTACACCTTC. Protein product: CASIVLNRGIDGYTF.

The V gene is TRBV7-9, the J gene TRBJ2-5; unclear D gene. V was cut by 2 bases and J by 0 bases, with 7 bases left in between. The CDR3 is 14 residues long. Germline-derived CDR1 and CDR2 are SEHNR and FQNEAQ (reference sequence). The DNA for the CDR3 is TGTGCCAGCAGCTTATTCGTAGACCAAGAGACCCAGTACTTC. Its protein is CASSLFVDQETQYF.

J is TRBJ1-5 and V is TRBV15; possible D gene TRBD1, 6 bases. Looked up from germline, CDR1 is LNHNV and CDR2 is YYDKDF (reference sequence). Deletions cut 0 bases from V and 9 bases from J, with 12 bases between. The CDR3 has 14 amino acids. The CDR3: CATSREGQSPPQHF. CDR3 nucleotides: TGTGCCACCAGCAGAGAGGGACAATCCCCGCCCCAGCATTTT.

The rearrangement links TRBV5-6 to TRBJ1-1; D is ambiguous. CDR1 SGHDT and CDR2 YYEEEE come from the germline V gene. V lost 0 bases to trimming and J lost 0 bases, with 12 bases between them. The CDR3 is 16 residues long. CDR3 region: CASSLAAGTMNTEAFF. The CDR3 coding sequence is TGTGCCAGCAGCTTGGCGGCAGGAACCATGAACACTGAAGCTTTCTTT.

V and J are TRBV6-2 or TRBV6-3 and TRBJ2-1, with 9 bases fitting TRBD1. Trimming cost V 6 bases and J 7 bases; bases outside gene matches: 7. The germline CDR1 and CDR2 sequences are MNHEY and SVGEGT. The CDR3 sequence is 14 residues long. The CDR3 coding sequence is TGTGCCAGCAGCGGGACAGGGTCTCTTAATGAGCAGTTCTTC. As protein: CASSGTGSLNEQFF.

The genes are TRBV9 and TRBJ2-1; 8 bases agree with TRBD2. This CDR3 region has 15 residues. Germline V gene data show CDR1 as SGDLS and CDR2 as YYNGEE. Unmatched junction bases numbered 4, after V lost 0 bases and J lost 5 bases. The CDR3 DNA sequence: TGTGCCAGCAGCGTAGACGGGAGGGGGGACAATGAGCAGTTCTTC. Protein sequence: CASSVDGRGDNEQFF.

The chain joins TRBV27 to TRBJ1-5, with TRBD1 matching over 7 bases. The CDR3 spans 12 residues. CDR1 is MNHEY, CDR2 SMNVEV, per germline (reference sequence). V lost 6 bases and J lost 7; bases outside the gene matches: 3. For the CDR3, the DNA is TGTGCCAGCAGAGAACAGGGGCAGCCCCAGCATTTT. Translating it yields CASREQGQPQHF.

This clone was counted many times. This chain connects TRBV6-6 to TRBJ2-7; 8 positions agree with TRBD2. Losses at the gene ends were 2 bases for V and 3 bases for J; bases not matched to a gene: 3. The CDR3 spans 14 residues. Per germline, CDR1 MNHNY and CDR2 SVGAGI (reference sequence). The CDR3 protein is CASSYPGTSYEQYF. The CDR3 nucleotides read TGTGCCAGCAGTTACCCCGGGACTAGCTACGAGCAGTACTTC.